This T cell receptor (beta chain) is drawn from a study of shared clonotypes between healthy human individuals. In the naive CD8 group, cells lacked CD45RO and were positively selected for CCR7, so terminally differentiated effector memory CD45RA+ cells were left out. About this clone itself: The sample carries other DNA sequences with the same CDR3.

The protocol was immunoSEQ multiplex PCR, while the TCRdb copy is restricted to in-frame clones and leaves out a portion. Of just over 2,000,000 clones listed, approximately 95% are singletons. The receptor was derived from a young man in good health. Sequencing was carried out using naive CD8+ T cells sorted from blood.

CDR3 loop: CASSIGTNQPQHF. CDR3 coding DNA: TGTGCCAGCAGTATCGGTACCAATCAGCCCCAGCATTTT. The genes are TRBV27 and TRBJ1-5; D unresolved. Deletions cut 5 bases from V and 3 bases from J, with 8 bases between. The germline V gene encodes CDR1 MNHEY and CDR2 SMNVEV (reference sequence). The CDR3 length is 13 residues.